The rows below give T cell receptor beta chains drawn from one sample of a study of T cells in Graves' hyperthyroidism and ophthalmopathy. TCRdb reprocessed the multiplex PCR reads with MiXCR, giving one entry per CDR3 protein. In the table there are about 350,000 distinct CDR3 sequences, 15% to 20% of which are singletons. Sequencing input: blood. The receptors derive from a woman aged 40 to 50 with Graves' ophthalmopathy. Both conserved end residues are part of each CDR3.

len	j_gene	v_gene	CDR3aa
15	TRBJ1-2	TRBV12-3/TRBV12-4	CASSLGTPSNYGYTF
14	TRBJ2-7	TRBV6-1	CASSGGTSTYEQYF
17	TRBJ1-5	TRBV12-3/TRBV12-4	CASSLSAGTGRGQPQHF
15	TRBJ1-5	TRBV28	CASSSARGGNQPQHF
14	TRBJ1-2	TRBV27	CASSTLSGAGGYTF
15	TRBJ1-5	TRBV27	CASSQGQSMNQPQHF
13	TRBJ2-7	TRBV7-3	CASSTNAGGEQYF
16	TRBJ1-4	TRBV5-1	CASSNGLVGLDEKLFF
15	TRBJ2-7	TRBV28	CASSTLAGGPYEQYF
13	TRBJ2-5	TRBV7-3	CASSKGAQETQYF
15	TRBJ1-6	TRBV28	CASSKRGSYNSPLHF
11	TRBJ1-2	TRBV7-2	CAITLGGGYIF
16	TRBJ2-5	TRBV19	CASSIDPQGGQETQYF
14	TRBJ2-7	TRBV6-5	CASSTRALEFEQYF
11	TRBJ1-1	TRBV30	CALKANTEAFF
14	TRBJ2-3	TRBV20-1	CSGRTSGTSDTQYF
16	TRBJ2-7	TRBV3-1	CASSQINQGFSYEQYF
14	TRBJ1-5	TRBV7-9	CASSLSTGLQPQHF
13	TRBJ1-1	TRBV29-1	CSVHLREGTEAFF
13	TRBJ1-1	TRBV10-3	CAISENPGGEAFF
13	TRBJ1-5	TRBV30	CAWSVRGSQPQHF
16	TRBJ2-2	TRBV6-1	CASSEGLGQATGELFF
17	TRBJ2-2	TRBV3-1	CASSQVTSGRAAGELFF
16	TRBJ2-7	TRBV6-2/TRBV6-3	CASRILLAGGNYEQYF
15	TRBJ2-5	TRBV6-5	CASSYLRVWGETQYF
17	TRBJ1-1	TRBV25-1	CASSAPGQGNRDTEAFF
18	TRBJ2-6	TRBV28	CASSFRGPTFSGANVLTF
14	TRBJ1-5	TRBV25-1	CASSPQTANQPQHF
12	TRBJ2-7	TRBV15	CATSRDSYEQYF
13	TRBJ2-7	TRBV30	CAWSVTTTYEQYF
17	TRBJ2-5	TRBV18	CASSPSGQFRYQETQYF
15	TRBJ1-1	TRBV9	CASSVDIRGGTEAFF
18	TRBJ2-7	TRBV24-1	CATSDPKRSGTGDYEQYF
13	TRBJ2-1	TRBV9	CASSPGPYNEQFF
13	TRBJ2-5	TRBV20-1	CSARVGARETQYF